The 11 T cell receptor beta chains given below trace back to one sample, sequenced in a study of T-cell reconstitution after alpha-beta-depleted transplantation in children. Researchers prepared the TCRbeta library using unique molecular identifiers, the study reports. MiXCR, run by TCRdb on the PCR reads, gives a single entry per CDR3 protein. The data show 500,000 to 600,000 distinct CDR3 sequences, roughly a quarter seen once. This material consisted of PBMCs, taken before TCRalphabeta/CD19-depleted stem cell transplant. These receptors were taken from a boy younger than two with Wiskott-Aldrich syndrome, due to receive a stem cell transplant.

The chain uses TRBV20-1 and TRBJ1-1; D is uncertain. The CDR3 contains 14 residues. Trimming left V 0 bases short and J 1 base short, with 9 bases between. Germline CDR1 reads DFQATT; CDR2 reads SNEGSKA (reference sequence). The CDR3 bases are TGCAGTGCTAGAGATCTTCTGGAGAACACTGAAGCTTTCTTT. Its protein product is CSARDLLENTEAFF.

This clonotype has only a few counts. This sequence joins TRBV4-2 and TRBJ1-3; a possible D gene is TRBD1 (6 bases). Germline loops: CDR1 LGHNA, CDR2 YNFKEQ. This CDR3 has 19 amino acids. V dropped 4 bases and J dropped 0 bases, with 22 bases sitting between them. The CDR3 reads CASSPFSGQHFSSGNTIYF. DNA of the CDR3: TGTGCCAGCAGCCCATTCTCCGGACAGCATTTTTCCTCTGGAAACACCATATATTTT.

The chain combines TRBV7-6 with TRBJ1-2, with TRBD1 matching 7 bases. The CDR3 sequence is 23 residues long. With V trimmed by 5 bases and J by 6 bases, 36 bases remained unmatched. In germline, CDR1 is SGHVS, CDR2 FNYEAQ. The CDR3, as DNA: TGTGCCAGCAGCCACCTAACCCGACGTAGTGTACGGGACAGAACCCCCGAGGATCATGGCTACACCTTC. It yields the protein CASSHLTRRSVRDRTPEDHGYTF.

The rearrangement joins TRBV5-1 to TRBJ2-3, with TRBD1 identical over 8 bases. The CDR3 runs to 15 residues. CDR1 is SGHRS and CDR2 is YFSETQ in the germline V gene. V trimming: 4 bases; J trimming: 4 bases; junction bases outside the gene matches: 8. The CDR3 nucleotides are TGCGCCAGCAGCCTAGGACAGGGTGGGTCAGATACGCAGTATTTT. Protein product: CASSLGQGGSDTQYF.

The chain links TRBV4-1 to TRBJ1-1; possibly TRBD1 for D (5 bases). V shed 0 bases and J shed 4 bases, with 12 bases lying between them. This CDR3 is 15 amino acids long. Germline assignment: CDR1 MGHRA and CDR2 YSYEKL. Here the CDR3 DNA reads TGCGCCAGCAGCCAAGAGGGCAGCAGGGTCACTGAAGCTTTCTTT. This codes for CASSQEGSRVTEAFF.

In this sample, this clonotype turned up a few times. The rearrangement links TRBV4-1 to TRBJ2-1; TRBD2 aligns across 10 bases. Germline V gene lookup returns CDR1 MGHRA and CDR2 YSYEKL. V shed 1 base and J 5 bases; nucleotides not matched to a gene: 5. The CDR3 loop spans 16 amino acids. This chain's CDR3 is CASSQVAGLANNEQFF. The CDR3 DNA is TGCGCCAGCAGCCAAGTGGCGGGACTAGCGAACAATGAGCAGTTCTTC.

This clonotype was counted only a few times. V usage is TRBV4-1 and J usage is TRBJ1-5, with D perhaps TRBD1 (5 bases). The CDR3 consists of 15 residues. Germline CDR1 and CDR2: MGHRA and YSYEKL. V dropped 1 base and J dropped 3 bases, with 10 bases sitting between them. CDR3 sequence: CASSQVRADNQPQHF. For the CDR3, the DNA is TGCGCCAGCAGCCAAGTCAGGGCTGACAATCAGCCCCAGCATTTT.

This clonotype appeared many times. The chain links TRBV9 to TRBJ2-2; D perhaps matches TRBD2 (6 bases). V was clipped by 0 bases and J by 4 bases, with 10 bases between them. This CDR3 is built from 15 residues. Germline values: CDR1 SGDLS, CDR2 YYNGEE. The CDR3 DNA sequence: TGTGCCAGCAGCGTAGCCTTGGGGGGCACCGGGGAGCTGTTTTTT. It is translated as CASSVALGGTGELFF. The full variable domain, its missing parts supplied by reference TRBV9 and TRBJ2-2, is DSGVTQTPKHLITATGQRVTLRCSPRSGDLSVYWYQQSLDQGLQFLIQYYNGEERAKGNILERFSAQQFPDLHSELNLSSLELGDSALYFCASSVALGGTGELFFGEGSRLTVL.

The chain employs TRBV6-1 and TRBJ2-6; maybe TRBD1 (6 bases). V was clipped by 3 bases and J by 2 bases, with 11 bases between them. The CDR3 is 16 residues long. Germline loops: CDR1 MNHNS, CDR2 SASEGT. Written as DNA, the CDR3 is TGTGCCAGCAGTGAGGTTCCAGGGGCTGGGGCCAACGTCCTGACTTTC. It translates to CASSEVPGAGANVLTF.

This clonotype was counted a few times. The chain combines TRBV12-3 or TRBV12-4 with TRBJ1-5, with unresolved D. Trimming left V 6 bases short and J 6 bases short, with 12 bases between. The CDR3 runs 13 residues. This CDR3 is CASRPMEGQPQHF. The CDR3 DNA sequence: TGTGCCAGCAGGCCCATGGAAGGTCAGCCCCAGCATTTT.

J is TRBJ1-1 and V is TRBV5-1; D call uncertain. The germline V gene encodes CDR1 SGHRS and CDR2 YFSETQ. The germline V and J ends were trimmed by 4 bases and 1 base, with 14 bases remaining between them. CDR3 size: 15 residues. For the CDR3, the DNA is TGCGCCAGCAGCCCAACGGACCTAAGGAACACTGAAGCTTTCTTT. Translated, it gives CASSPTDLRNTEAFF.